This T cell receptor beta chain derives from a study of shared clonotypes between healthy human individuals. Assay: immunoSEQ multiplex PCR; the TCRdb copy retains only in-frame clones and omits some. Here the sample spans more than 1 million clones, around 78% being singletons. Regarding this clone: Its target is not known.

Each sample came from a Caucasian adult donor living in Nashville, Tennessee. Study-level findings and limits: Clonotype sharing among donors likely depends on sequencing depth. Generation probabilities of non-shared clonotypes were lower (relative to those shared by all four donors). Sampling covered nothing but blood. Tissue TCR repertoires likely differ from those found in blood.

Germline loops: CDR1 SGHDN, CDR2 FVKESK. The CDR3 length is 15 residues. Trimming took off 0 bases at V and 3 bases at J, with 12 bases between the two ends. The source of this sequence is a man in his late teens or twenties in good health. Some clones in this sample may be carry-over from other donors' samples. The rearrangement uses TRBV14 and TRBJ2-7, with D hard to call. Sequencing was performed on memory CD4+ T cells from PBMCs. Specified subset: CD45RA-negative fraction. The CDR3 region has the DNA TGTGCCAGCAGCCAAGAAATCGGAGAAAACTACGAGCAGTACTTC. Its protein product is CASSQEIGENYEQYF. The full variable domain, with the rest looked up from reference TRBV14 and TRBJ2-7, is EAGVTQFPSHSVIEKGQTVTLRCDPISGHDNLYWYRRVMGKEIKFLLHFVKESKQDESGMPNNRFLAERTGGTYSTLKVQPAELEDSGVYFCASSQEIGENYEQYFGPGTRLTVT.